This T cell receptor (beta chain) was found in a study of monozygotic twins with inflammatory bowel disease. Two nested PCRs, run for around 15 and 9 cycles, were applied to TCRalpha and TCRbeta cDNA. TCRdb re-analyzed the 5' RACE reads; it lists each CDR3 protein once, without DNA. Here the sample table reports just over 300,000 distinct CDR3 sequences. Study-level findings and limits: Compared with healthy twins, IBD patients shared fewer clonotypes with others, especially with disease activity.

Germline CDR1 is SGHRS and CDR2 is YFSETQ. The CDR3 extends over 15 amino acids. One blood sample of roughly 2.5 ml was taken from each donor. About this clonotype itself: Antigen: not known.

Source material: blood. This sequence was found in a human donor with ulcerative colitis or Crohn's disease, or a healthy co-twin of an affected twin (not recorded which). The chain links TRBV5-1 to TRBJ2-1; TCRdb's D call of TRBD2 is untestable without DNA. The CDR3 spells CASSGLAGVENEQFF.